The source of this T cell receptor (beta chain) is a study of cytotoxic CD8 clonotypes in ibrutinib-treated CLL. The table lists this clone with a few counts. Genomic DNA in an amount of around 2 micrograms was extracted from cryopreserved PBMCs and used for the preparation of TCR beta libraries. The data were produced by immunoSEQ multiplex PCR, yet TCRdb's version contains in-frame clones alone and is incomplete. This sample has fewer than 35,000 clones; around 70% occur once, and the top ten carry roughly a quarter. Trimming removed 7 bases from V and 4 bases from J, with 11 bases in between. The germline gives CDR1 SNHLY, CDR2 FYNNEI. The CDR3 extends over 12 amino acids.

The TCR comes from a human donor with chronic lymphocytic leukemia. The V call is TRBV2, the J call TRBJ2-7; D unclear. Source: PBMCs, taken before ibrutinib treatment. The chain's CDR3 is CASTLRQYEQYF. CDR3 coding DNA: TGTGCCAGCACACTACGTCAATACGAGCAGTACTTC.